These 15 T cell receptor beta chains came from one sample sequenced in a study of PD-1 blockade in classical Hodgkin lymphoma. Here immunoSEQ multiplex PCR was the method, and the copy in TCRdb shows in-frame clones only, minus some. The data hold about 90,000 clones, with 83% observed a single time. Sample time point: cycle 4 day 1 (C4D1), after less than 7 weeks of nivolumab. With no exception, relapse followed autologous stem cell transplantation in all patients, and brentuximab vedotin exposure varied. This specimen was peripheral blood mononuclear cells (PBMCs), taken before the fourth cycle of nivolumab. The receptors were sampled from a human donor with classical Hodgkin lymphoma.

This rearrangement joins TRBV27 to TRBJ1-2; a possible D gene is TRBD1 (6 bases). This CDR3 has 15 residues. Germline V CDR1 and CDR2: MNHEY, SMNVEV (reference sequence). V was pared by 2 bases and J by 3 bases, with 13 bases between. The CDR3 DNA is TGTGCCAGCAGTTTAAGGGCAGGGGTCTACTATGGCTACACCTTC. Protein product: CASSLRAGVYYGYTF.

CDR3 bases: TGTGCCAGCAGCAAAAATTACGAGCAGTACTTC. Its protein product is CASSKNYEQYF. The rearrangement joins TRBV5-6 to TRBJ2-7; D is ambiguous. The CDR3 spans 11 residues. The germline CDR1 and CDR2 sequences are SGHDT and YYEEEE. Trimming took off 4 bases at V and 4 bases at J, with 6 bases between the two ends.

V usage is TRBV6-1 and J usage is TRBJ1-5; D gene ambiguous. The CDR3 consists of 14 residues. Per germline, CDR1 MNHNS and CDR2 SASEGT. V lost 5 bases and J 1 base, leaving 9 bases between the germline ends. The CDR3 is CASSMGISNQPQHF. The CDR3 DNA reads as TGTGCCAGCAGTATGGGCATAAGCAATCAGCCCCAGCATTTT.

This chain's CDR3 is CASSLVGGGYEQYF. DNA for the CDR3: TGTGCCAGCAGCTTAGTGGGGGGTGGGTACGAGCAGTACTTC. V and J are TRBV7-2 and TRBJ2-7; D might be TRBD2 (6 bases). This CDR3 contains 14 residues. The germline gives CDR1 SGHTA, CDR2 FQGNSA. V gave up 1 base and J gave up 4 bases, with 11 bases separating them.

V gene TRBV25-1 combines with J gene TRBJ2-7; D ambiguous. CDR3 length: 14 amino acids. The V gene's germline CDR1 is MGHDK and CDR2 SYGVNS. With 1 base removed from V and 2 bases from J, the gap between germline ends came to 9 bases. This chain's CDR3 is CASSEWGIPYEQYF. CDR3 DNA sequence: TGTGCCAGCAGTGAATGGGGTATACCCTACGAGCAGTACTTC.

This chain connects TRBV4-1 to TRBJ2-3; tentatively, D is TRBD2 (7 bases). Between the trimmed V and J ends, which lost 4 bases and 4 bases, there was a span of 18 bases. CDR1 is MGHRA and CDR2 is YSYEKL in the germline V gene. CDR3 size: 16 residues. DNA for the CDR3: TGCGCCAGCAGCCGAGGGGGGGCGGGAGTGGCAGATACGCAGTATTTT. Protein: CASSRGGAGVADTQYF.

This chain connects TRBV7-2 to TRBJ2-3; 9 bases match TRBD2. The CDR3 has 17 residues. Trimming at V came to 3 bases and at J to 4 bases, leaving 11 bases not matched to a gene. Germline CDR1 reads SGHTA; CDR2 reads FQGNSA. The CDR3 here is CASSFSRSGSLADTQYF. Here the CDR3 DNA reads TGTGCCAGCAGCTTCTCTCGTAGCGGGAGCCTCGCAGATACGCAGTATTTT.

The chain employs TRBV5-1 and TRBJ1-1; no clear D. Germline values: CDR1 SGHRS, CDR2 YFSETQ. V dropped 0 bases and J dropped 3 bases, with 9 bases sitting between them. The CDR3 contains 14 residues. The CDR3 DNA reads as TGCGCCAGCAGCTTGGCCAGCGAGGACACTGAAGCTTTCTTT. Translation gives CASSLASEDTEAFF.

The J gene is TRBJ2-2, the V gene TRBV7-3, with D perhaps TRBD1 (6 bases). The CDR3 runs 13 residues. V was cut by 1 base and J by 6 bases, with 6 bases left in between. From germline, CDR1 is SGHTA and CDR2 FQGTGA. The CDR3 sequence: CASSLKGAGELFF. The CDR3 DNA is TGTGCCAGCAGCTTAAAGGGGGCCGGGGAGCTGTTTTTT.

The chain recombines TRBV4-1 with TRBJ2-1; D unclear. The CDR3 is 13 amino acids. Trimming cost V 4 bases and J 5 bases, with 9 bases left between them. CDR1 and CDR2 (germline): MGHRA, YSYEKL. DNA of the CDR3: TGCGCCAGCAGCCCTCCTCGGGACAATGAGCAGTTCTTC. Translating gives CASSPPRDNEQFF.

The chain has TRBV11-3 and TRBJ2-1, with no clear D. Per the germline V gene, CDR1 is SGHNT and CDR2 is YENEEA. The CDR3 runs 11 residues. The germline V and J ends were trimmed by 1 base and 7 bases, with 2 bases remaining between them. The CDR3 DNA reads as TGTGCCAGCAGCTTAGGGAATGAGCAGTTCTTC. As protein: CASSLGNEQFF.

The chain combines TRBV11-2 with TRBJ1-1; D is unclear. The CDR3 totals 14 residues. The germline V gene has CDR1 SGHAT and CDR2 FQNNGV. Trimming pared 5 bases from V and 3 bases from J, leaving 13 bases between. CDR3 in DNA: TGTGCCAGCAGCCCCCTCCTCGGGGACACTGAAGCTTTCTTT. Translation gives CASSPLLGDTEAFF.

The CDR3 reads CASSLFGEAFF. Here the CDR3 DNA reads TGTGCCAGCAGTCTCTTTGGTGAAGCTTTCTTT. This rearrangement joins TRBV28 to TRBJ1-1; D gene unclear. Trimming left V 5 bases short and J 7 bases short, with 8 bases between. Germline values: CDR1 MDHEN, CDR2 SYDVKM. The CDR3 length is 11 residues.

The CDR3 nucleotides read TGTGCCAGCAGCATCCAGGGGGCGGGAAACACCATATATTTT. It codes for CASSIQGAGNTIYF. V usage is TRBV2 and J usage is TRBJ1-3; 8 bases agree with TRBD1. The V gene end was trimmed by 6 bases and the J gene end by 4 bases; junction bases not matched to a gene: 5. CDR1 and CDR2 (germline): SNHLY, FYNNEI. The CDR3 contains 14 residues.

There are a few counts of this clone. The CDR3 DNA follows: TGTGCCAGCAGTGAAGTTTATTGGGGACAGGGCAATCAGCCCCAGCATTTT. Its protein product is CASSEVYWGQGNQPQHF. The chain joins TRBV6-1 to TRBJ1-5; TRBD1 aligns across 8 bases. This CDR3 region has 17 residues. The germline gives CDR1 MNHNS, CDR2 SASEGT. With 1 base clipped from V and 2 bases from J, the junction kept 7 bases outside the gene matches.